The clone carrying this T cell receptor (beta chain) came up many times. Its antigen is not known. The data derive from a study of T cells in Graves' hyperthyroidism and ophthalmopathy. Trimming cost V 2 bases and J 5 bases, with 12 bases left between them. Germline loops: CDR1 LGHDT, CDR2 YNNKEL (reference sequence). This CDR3 contains 14 residues. Study-wide results and caveats: Blood shared most expanded thyroid clonotypes above 0.001.

Blood was obtained at the first hyperthyroidism diagnosis, which preceded any ophthalmopathy symptoms. Researchers took RNA transcripts and amplified the TCR beta CDR3 regions from them. The TCR CDR3 first-round RT-PCR relied on the HTBI primer set. TCRdb fed the multiplex PCR reads into MiXCR, producing one record per CDR3 protein. The repertoire has more than 550,000 distinct CDR3 sequences, around 20% of them found once; the top ten carry around 15%. Sample: blood. The rearrangement uses TRBV3-1 and TRBJ2-5; tentative D call: TRBD1 (6 bases). This TCR was sampled from a woman aged 50 to 60 with Graves' hyperthyroidism that later progressed to Graves' ophthalmopathy. Here the CDR3 DNA reads TGTGCCAGCAGCCAATTGACAGGTTCGGAGACCCAGTACTTC. It codes for CASSQLTGSETQYF.